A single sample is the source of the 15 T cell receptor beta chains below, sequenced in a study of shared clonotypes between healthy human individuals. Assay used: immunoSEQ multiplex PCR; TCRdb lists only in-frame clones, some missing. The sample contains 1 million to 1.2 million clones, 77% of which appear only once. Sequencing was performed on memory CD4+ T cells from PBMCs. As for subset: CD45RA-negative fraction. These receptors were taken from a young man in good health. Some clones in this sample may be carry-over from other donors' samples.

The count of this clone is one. The CDR3 sequence is CASSRAPTGAGANVLTF. As DNA, the CDR3 is TGTGCCAGCAGCCGCGCGCCTACAGGGGCTGGGGCCAACGTCCTGACTTTC. This chain links TRBV4-2 with TRBJ2-6; 7 bases line up with TRBD1. The CDR3 covers 17 residues. The V and J ends lost 4 bases and 2 bases, in that order; junction bases with no gene match: 8. CDR1 LGHNA and CDR2 YNFKEQ come from the germline V gene.

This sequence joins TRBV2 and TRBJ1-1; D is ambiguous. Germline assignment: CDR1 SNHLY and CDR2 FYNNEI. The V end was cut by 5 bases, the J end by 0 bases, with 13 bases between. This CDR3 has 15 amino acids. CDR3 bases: TGTGCCAGCAGTATAGAACTGGGAATGAACACTGAAGCTTTCTTT. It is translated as CASSIELGMNTEAFF.

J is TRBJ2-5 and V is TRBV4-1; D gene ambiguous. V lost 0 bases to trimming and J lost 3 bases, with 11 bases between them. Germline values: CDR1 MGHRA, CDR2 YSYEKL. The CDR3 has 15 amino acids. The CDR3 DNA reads TGCGCCAGCAGCCAAGATCCCCAGAGAAAAGAGACCCAGTACTTC. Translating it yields CASSQDPQRKETQYF.

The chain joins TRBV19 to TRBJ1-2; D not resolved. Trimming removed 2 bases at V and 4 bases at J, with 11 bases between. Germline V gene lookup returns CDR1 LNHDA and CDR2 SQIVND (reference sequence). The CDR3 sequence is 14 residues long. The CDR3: CASSIKAATYGYTF. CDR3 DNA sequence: TGTGCCAGTAGTATAAAGGCAGCGACCTATGGCTACACCTTC. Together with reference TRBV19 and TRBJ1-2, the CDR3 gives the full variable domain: DGGITQSPKYLFRKEGQNVTLSCEQNLNHDAMYWYRQDPGQGLRLIYYSQIVNDFQKGDIAEGYSVSREKKESFPLTVTSAQKNPTAFYLCASSIKAATYGYTFGSGTRLTVV.

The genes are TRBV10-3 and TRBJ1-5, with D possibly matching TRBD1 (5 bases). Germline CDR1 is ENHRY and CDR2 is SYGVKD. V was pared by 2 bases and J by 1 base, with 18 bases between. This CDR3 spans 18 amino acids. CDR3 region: CAISEGRQGRGSNQPQHF. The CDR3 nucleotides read TGTGCCATCAGTGAGGGCAGGCAGGGTCGGGGGAGCAATCAGCCCCAGCATTTT.

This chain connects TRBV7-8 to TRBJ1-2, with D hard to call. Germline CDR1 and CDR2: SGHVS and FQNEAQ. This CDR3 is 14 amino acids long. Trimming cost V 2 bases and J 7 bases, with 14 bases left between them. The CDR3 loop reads CASSLPGSRSGYTF. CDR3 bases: TGTGCCAGCAGCTTACCGGGTTCCCGGAGTGGCTACACCTTC.

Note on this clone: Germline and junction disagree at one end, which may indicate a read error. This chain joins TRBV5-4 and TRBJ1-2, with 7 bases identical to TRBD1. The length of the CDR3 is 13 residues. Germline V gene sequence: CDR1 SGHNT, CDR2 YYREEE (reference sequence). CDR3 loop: CVSRPGQFYGYTF. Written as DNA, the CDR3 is TGTGTCAGCAGGCCGGGACAGTTCTATGGCTACACCTTC. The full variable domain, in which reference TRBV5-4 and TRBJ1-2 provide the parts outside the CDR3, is ETGVTQSPTHLIKTRGQQVTLRCSSQSGHNTVSWYQQALGQGPQFIFQYYREEENGRGNFPPRFSGLQFPNYSSELNVNALELDDSALYLCVSRPGQFYGYTFGSGTRLTVV.

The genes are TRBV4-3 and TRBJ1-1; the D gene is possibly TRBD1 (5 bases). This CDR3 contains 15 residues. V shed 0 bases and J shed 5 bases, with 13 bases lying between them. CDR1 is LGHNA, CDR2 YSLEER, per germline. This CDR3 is CASSQEPRGGTEAFF. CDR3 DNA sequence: TGCGCCAGCAGCCAAGAACCAAGGGGAGGTACTGAAGCTTTCTTT.

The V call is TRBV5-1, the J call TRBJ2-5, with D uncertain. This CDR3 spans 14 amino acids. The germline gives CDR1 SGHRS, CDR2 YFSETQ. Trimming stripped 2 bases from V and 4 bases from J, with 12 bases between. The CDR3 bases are TGCGCCAGCAGCTTCGGGCAGGAACGAGAGACCCAGTACTTC. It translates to CASSFGQERETQYF.

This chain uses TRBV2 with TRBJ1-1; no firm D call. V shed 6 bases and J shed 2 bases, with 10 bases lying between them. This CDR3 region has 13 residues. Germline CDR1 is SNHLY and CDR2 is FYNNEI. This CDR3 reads CASRTEVNTEAFF. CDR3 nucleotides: TGTGCCAGCAGGACGGAAGTTAACACTGAAGCTTTCTTT.

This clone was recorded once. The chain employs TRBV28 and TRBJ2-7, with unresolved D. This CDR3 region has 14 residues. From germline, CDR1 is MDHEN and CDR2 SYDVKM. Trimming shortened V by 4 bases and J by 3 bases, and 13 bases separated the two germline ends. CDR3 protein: CASSSLPGSYEQYF. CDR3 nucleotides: TGTGCCAGCAGTTCTCTGCCGGGCAGCTACGAGCAGTACTTC.

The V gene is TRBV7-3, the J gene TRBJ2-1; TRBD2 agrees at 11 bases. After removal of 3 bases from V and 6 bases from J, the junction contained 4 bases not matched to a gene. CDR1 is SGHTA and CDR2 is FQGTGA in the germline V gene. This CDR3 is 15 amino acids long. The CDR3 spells CASSFRLAGFNEQFF. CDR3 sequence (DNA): TGTGCCAGCAGCTTCCGACTAGCGGGATTCAATGAGCAGTTCTTC.

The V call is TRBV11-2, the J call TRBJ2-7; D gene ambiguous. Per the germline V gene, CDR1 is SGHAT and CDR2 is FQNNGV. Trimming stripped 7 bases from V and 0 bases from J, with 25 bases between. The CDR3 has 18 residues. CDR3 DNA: TGTGCCAGCATCCCCCCCGCTTCAATTCGACCCCACTCCTACGAGCAGTACTTC. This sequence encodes CASIPPASIRPHSYEQYF.

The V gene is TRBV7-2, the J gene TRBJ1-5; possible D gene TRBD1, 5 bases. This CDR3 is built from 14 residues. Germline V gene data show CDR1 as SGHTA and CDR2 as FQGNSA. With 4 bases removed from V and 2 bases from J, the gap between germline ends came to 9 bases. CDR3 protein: CASSYGGGNQPQHF. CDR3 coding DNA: TGTGCCAGCAGCTACGGGGGTGGCAATCAGCCCCAGCATTTT.

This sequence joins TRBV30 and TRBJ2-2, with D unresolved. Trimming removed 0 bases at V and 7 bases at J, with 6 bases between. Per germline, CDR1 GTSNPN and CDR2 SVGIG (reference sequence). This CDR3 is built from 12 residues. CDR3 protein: CAWSVILGELFF. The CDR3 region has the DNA TGTGCCTGGAGTGTCATCCTCGGGGAGCTGTTTTTT.